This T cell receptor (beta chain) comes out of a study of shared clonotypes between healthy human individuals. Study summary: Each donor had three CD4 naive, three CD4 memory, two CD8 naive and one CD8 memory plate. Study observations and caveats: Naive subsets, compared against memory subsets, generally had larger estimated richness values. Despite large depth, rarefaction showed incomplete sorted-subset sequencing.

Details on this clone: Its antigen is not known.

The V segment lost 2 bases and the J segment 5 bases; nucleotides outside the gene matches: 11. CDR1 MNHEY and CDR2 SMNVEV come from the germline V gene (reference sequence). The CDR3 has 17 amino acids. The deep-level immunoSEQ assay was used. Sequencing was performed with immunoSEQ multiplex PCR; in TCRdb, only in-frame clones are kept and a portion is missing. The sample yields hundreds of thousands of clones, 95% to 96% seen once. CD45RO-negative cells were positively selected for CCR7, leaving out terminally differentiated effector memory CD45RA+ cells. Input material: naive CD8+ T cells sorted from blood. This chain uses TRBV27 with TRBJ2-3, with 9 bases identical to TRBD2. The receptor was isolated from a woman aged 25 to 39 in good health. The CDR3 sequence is CASSLTSPAGGQDTQYF. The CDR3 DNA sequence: TGTGCCAGCAGTTTAACTTCCCCAGCGGGAGGTCAAGATACGCAGTATTTT.